The TCR beta chain under discussion was sequenced for a study of blood T cell repertoires in COVID-19 (TCRdb year 2020). About the study as a whole: Collaborator samples came from the United States, Italy and Spain and covered acute and convalescent phases of COVID-19. The sample metadata nearly always contained a de-identified subject ID, COVID-19 status, age in years and sex. Samples came from the ongoing ImmuneRACE study (first 160 participants) plus 1,254 subjects from 6 global collaborators. Where available, HLA class I and class II types were taken from metadata supplied by the sample provider and were not determined by assay-based typing. The repertoires were made available in a free public database intended to serve as a resource for research on the immune response to SARS-CoV-2. Deeply sampled blood TCRbeta repertoires from subjects exposed to, actively infected with, or recovered from COVID-19 were included in the dataset. The prospective study material was composed of cDNA or gDNA derived from T cells, B-cell-depleted T cells, or PBMCs. What the work shows at the level of the full study, not this receptor alone: The amount of clinical and demographic metadata varied by source and participant and was provided uncurated.

Each collaborating institution followed its own protocols to collect whole blood in K2EDTA tubes. For TCRbeta analysis, collaborator samples were shipped as frozen whole blood, as isolated PBMCs, or as DNA extracted from either sample type. The CDR3 measures 13 amino acids from cysteine to phenylalanine. Left in the record is the CDR3 DNA by itself, 39 bases read in frame from the first base. The germline V gene specifies MNHEY as CDR1 and SVGAGI as CDR2. Trimming at the junction amounts to 7 bases on V and 2 bases on J, and the germline ends lie 11 bases apart. Of note for this clone: Its antigen remains unidentified. No base-level quality is on record; no much larger clone is a single base apart.

The immunoSEQ Assay, a bias-controlled multiplex PCR, was used to amplify TCRbeta CDR3 regions from genomic DNA. As for the original processing: The number of nucleated cells in each sample was estimated by amplification of reference gene primers within the assay. To quantify the absolute abundance of each unique TCRbeta CDR3 rearrangement, sequence reads were collapsed and filtered. For each sample, productive Simpson clonality was calculated as the square root of Simpson's diversity index across productive rearrangements. Held by TCRdb, this immuneACCESS table contains in-frame sequences only and omits some clones. Under half of the omission traces to an unresolved V gene where checked; the cause of the rest is unknown. D and trimming were read from the DNA, whereas the V and J calls and clone size are those reported in that table. The table for this sample lists roughly 210,000 clones; around 90% of them were counted only once. Clones ranked in the top ten supply 1.5% to 2% of the sample.

The TCR comes from a man between 65 and 85 years old with acute or convalescent COVID-19. Sequences were obtained from peripheral blood. In this chain, TRBV6-5 is recombined with TRBJ1-1, with no confident D gene call. Here is the DNA: TGTGCCAGCACCCCGGGTTATAACACTGAAGCTTTCTTT. It encodes CASTPGYNTEAFF.